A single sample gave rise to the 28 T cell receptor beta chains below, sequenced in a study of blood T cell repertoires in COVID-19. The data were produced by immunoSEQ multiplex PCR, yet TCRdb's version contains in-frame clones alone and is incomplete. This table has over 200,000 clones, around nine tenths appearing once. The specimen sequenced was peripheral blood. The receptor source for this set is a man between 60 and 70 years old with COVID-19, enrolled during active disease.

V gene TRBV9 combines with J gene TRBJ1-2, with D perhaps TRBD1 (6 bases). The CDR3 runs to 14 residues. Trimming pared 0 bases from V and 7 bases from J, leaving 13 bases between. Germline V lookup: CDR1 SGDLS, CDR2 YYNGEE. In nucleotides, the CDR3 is TGTGCCAGCAGCGTAGAATCGGGGGGCTCTGGCTACACCTTC. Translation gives CASSVESGGSGYTF.

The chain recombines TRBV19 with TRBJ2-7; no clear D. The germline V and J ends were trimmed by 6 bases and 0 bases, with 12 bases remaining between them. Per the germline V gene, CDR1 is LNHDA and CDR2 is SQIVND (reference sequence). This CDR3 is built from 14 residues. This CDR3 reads CASRSRSSSYEQYF. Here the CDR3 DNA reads TGTGCCAGTAGAAGTCGGTCGAGCTCCTACGAGCAGTACTTC.

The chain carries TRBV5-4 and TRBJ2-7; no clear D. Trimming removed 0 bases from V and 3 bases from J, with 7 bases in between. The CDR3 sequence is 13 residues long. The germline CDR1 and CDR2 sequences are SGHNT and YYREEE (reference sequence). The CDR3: CASSLDTLYEQYF. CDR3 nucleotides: TGTGCCAGCAGCTTGGACACCCTCTACGAGCAGTACTTC. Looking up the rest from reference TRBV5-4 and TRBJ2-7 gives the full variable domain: ETGVTQSPTHLIKTRGQQVTLRCSSQSGHNTVSWYQQALGQGPQFIFQYYREEENGRGNFPPRFSGLQFPNYSSELNVNALELDDSALYLCASSLDTLYEQYFGPGTRLTVT.

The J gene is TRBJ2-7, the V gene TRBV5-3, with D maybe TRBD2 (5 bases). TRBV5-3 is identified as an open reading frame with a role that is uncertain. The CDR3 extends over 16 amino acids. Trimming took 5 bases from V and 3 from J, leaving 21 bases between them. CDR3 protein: CARRHVRSGNSYEQYF. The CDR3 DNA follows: TGTGCCAGAAGACATGTCAGGTCGGGGAATAGCTACGAGCAGTACTTC.

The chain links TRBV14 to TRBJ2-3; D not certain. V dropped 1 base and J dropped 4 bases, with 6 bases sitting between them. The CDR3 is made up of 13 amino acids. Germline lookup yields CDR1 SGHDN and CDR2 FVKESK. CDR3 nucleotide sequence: TGTGCCAGCAGCCAAGTCAGTTCAGATACGCAGTATTTT. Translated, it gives CASSQVSSDTQYF.

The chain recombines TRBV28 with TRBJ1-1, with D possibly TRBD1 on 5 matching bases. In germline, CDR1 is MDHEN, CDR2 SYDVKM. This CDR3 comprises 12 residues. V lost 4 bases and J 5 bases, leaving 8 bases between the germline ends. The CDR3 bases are TGTGCCAGCAGTTGGGGGGGAACTGAAGCTTTCTTT. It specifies CASSWGGTEAFF. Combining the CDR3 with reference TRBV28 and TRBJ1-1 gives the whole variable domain DVKVTQSSRYLVKRTGEKVFLECVQDMDHENMFWYRQDPGLGLRLIYFSYDVKMKEKGDIPEGYSVSREKKERFSLILESASTNQTSMYLCASSWGGTEAFFGQGTRLTVV.

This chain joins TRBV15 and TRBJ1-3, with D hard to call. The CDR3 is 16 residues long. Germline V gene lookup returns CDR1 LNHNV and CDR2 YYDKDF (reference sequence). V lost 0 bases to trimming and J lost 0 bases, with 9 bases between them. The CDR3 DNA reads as TGTGCCACCAGCAGAGATCCGTTGAGCTCTGGAAACACCATATATTTT. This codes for CATSRDPLSSGNTIYF.

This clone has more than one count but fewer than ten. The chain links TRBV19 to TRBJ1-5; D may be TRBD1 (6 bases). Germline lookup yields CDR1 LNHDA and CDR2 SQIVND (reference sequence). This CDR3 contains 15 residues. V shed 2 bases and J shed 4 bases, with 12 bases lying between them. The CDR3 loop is CASSIYRVRNQPQHF. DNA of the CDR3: TGTGCCAGTAGTATATACAGGGTACGGAATCAGCCCCAGCATTTT.

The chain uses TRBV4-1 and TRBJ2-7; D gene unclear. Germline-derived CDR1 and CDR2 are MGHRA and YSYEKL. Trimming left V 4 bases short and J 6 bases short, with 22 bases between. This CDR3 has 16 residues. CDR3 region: CASSRGSDGYTGEQYF. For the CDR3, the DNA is TGCGCCAGCAGCCGAGGATCTGACGGTTATACGGGCGAGCAGTACTTC.

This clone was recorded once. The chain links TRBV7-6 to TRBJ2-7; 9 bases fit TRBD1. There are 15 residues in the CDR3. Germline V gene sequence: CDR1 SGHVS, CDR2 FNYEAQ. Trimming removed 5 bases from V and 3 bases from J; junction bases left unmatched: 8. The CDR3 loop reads CASSQRDREDYEQYF. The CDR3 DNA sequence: TGTGCCAGCAGCCAGAGGGACAGGGAGGACTACGAGCAGTACTTC.

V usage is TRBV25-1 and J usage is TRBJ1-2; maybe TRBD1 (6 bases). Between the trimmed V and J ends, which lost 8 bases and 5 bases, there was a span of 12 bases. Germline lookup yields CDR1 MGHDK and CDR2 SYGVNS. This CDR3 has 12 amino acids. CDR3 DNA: TGTGCCAGCCAAGGGGGGGTTTATGGCTACACCTTC. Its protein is CASQGGVYGYTF.

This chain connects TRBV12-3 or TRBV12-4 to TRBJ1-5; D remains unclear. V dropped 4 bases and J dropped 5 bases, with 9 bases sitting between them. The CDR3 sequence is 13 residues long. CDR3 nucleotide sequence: TGTGCCAGCAGTTACGGTGCGGATCAGCCCCAGCATTTT. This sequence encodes CASSYGADQPQHF.

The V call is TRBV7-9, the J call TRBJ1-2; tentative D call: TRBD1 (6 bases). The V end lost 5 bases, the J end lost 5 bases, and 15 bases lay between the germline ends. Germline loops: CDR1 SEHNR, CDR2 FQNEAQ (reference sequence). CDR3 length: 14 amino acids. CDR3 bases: TGTGCCAGCAGCATCGGACAGCCCCTATATGGCTACACCTTC. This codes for CASSIGQPLYGYTF. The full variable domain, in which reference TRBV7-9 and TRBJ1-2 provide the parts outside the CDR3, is DTGVSQNPRHKITKRGQNVTFRCDPISEHNRLYWYRQTLGQGPEFLTYFQNEAQLEKSRLLSDRFSAERPKGSFSTLEIQRTEQGDSAMYLCASSIGQPLYGYTFGSGTRLTVV.

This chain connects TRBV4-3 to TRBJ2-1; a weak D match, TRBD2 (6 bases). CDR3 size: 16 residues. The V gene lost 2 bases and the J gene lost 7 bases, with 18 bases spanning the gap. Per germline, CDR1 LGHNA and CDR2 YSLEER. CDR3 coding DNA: TGCGCCAGCAGCCAATCCGTCGGGGGAGGTTGGAATGAGCAGTTCTTC. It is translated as CASSQSVGGGWNEQFF.

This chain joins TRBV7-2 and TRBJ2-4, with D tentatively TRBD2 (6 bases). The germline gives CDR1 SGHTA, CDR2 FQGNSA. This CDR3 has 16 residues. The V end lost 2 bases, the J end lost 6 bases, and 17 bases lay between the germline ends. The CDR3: CASSLNSVGGRNIQYF. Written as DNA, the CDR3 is TGTGCCAGCAGCTTAAACTCTGTGGGGGGTCGAAACATTCAGTACTTC.

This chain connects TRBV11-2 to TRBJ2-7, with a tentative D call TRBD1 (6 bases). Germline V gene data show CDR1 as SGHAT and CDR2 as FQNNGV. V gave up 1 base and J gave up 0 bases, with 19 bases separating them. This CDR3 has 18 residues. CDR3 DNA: TGTGCCAGCAGCTTAGTCTACCTTGACAGGACCAGCTCCTACGAGCAGTACTTC. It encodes CASSLVYLDRTSSYEQYF.

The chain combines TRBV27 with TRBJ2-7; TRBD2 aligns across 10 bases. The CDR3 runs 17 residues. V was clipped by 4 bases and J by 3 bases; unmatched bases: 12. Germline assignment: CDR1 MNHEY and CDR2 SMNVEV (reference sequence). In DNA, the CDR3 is TGTGCCAGCAGTTCCCTTGGGGGGGCTAGCGGGAGCTACGAGCAGTACTTC. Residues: CASSSLGGASGSYEQYF.

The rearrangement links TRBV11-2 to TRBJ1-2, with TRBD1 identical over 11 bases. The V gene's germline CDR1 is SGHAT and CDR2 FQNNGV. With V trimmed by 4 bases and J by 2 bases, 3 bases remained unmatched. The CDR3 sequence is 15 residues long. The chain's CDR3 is CASSYRDRGNYGYTF. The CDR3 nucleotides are TGTGCCAGCAGCTACCGGGACAGGGGGAACTATGGCTACACCTTC.

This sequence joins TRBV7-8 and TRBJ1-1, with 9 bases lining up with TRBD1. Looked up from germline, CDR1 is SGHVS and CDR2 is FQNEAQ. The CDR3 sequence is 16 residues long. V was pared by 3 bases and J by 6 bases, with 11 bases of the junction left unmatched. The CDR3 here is CASSFRRDRVFAEAFF. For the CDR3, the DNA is TGTGCCAGCAGCTTTCGTCGGGACAGGGTTTTTGCTGAAGCTTTCTTT. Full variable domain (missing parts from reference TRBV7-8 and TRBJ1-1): GAGVSQSPRYKVAKRGQDVALRCDPISGHVSLFWYQQALGQGPEFLTYFQNEAQLDKSGLPSDRFFAERPEGSVSTLKIQRTQQEDSAVYLCASSFRRDRVFAEAFFGQGTRLTVV.

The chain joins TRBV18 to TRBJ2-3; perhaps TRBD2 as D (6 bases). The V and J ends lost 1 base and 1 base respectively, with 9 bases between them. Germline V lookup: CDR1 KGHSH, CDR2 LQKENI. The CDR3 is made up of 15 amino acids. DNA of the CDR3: TGTGCCAGCTCACCACGTCCTAGCGGCACAGATACGCAGTATTTT. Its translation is CASSPRPSGTDTQYF.

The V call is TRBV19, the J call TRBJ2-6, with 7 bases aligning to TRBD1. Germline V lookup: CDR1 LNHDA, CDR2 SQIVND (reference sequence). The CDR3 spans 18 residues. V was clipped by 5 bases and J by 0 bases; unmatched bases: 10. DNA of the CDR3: TGTGCCAGTAGTCTCTCCTGGGACAGTGGCTCTGGGGCCAACGTCCTGACTTTC. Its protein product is CASSLSWDSGSGANVLTF.

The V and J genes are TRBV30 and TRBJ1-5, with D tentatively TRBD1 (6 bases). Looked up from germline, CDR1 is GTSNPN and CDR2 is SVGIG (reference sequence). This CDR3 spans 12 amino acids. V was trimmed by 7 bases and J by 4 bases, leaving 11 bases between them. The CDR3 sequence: CASKQGNQPQHF. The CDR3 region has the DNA TGTGCCTCAAAACAGGGAAATCAGCCCCAGCATTTT.

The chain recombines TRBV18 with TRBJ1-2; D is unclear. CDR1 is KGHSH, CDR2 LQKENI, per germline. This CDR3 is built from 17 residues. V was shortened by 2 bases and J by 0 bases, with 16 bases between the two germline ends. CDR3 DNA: TGTGCCAGCTCACCAATCGACGCGGTACTTCCTAACTATGGCTACACCTTC. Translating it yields CASSPIDAVLPNYGYTF.

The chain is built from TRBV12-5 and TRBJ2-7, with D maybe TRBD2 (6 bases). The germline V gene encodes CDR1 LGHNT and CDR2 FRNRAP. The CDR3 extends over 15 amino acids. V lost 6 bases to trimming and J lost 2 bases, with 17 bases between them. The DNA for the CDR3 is TGTGCTAGTGGCCGGAGGGACTTCCAACCCTACGAGCAGTACTTC. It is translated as CASGRRDFQPYEQYF.

The CDR3 here is CASSLKPTDTQYF. CDR3 DNA: TGTGCCAGCAGCTTAAAGCCGACAGATACGCAGTATTTT. The chain couples TRBV7-2 to TRBJ2-3; D is unresolved. Germline loops: CDR1 SGHTA, CDR2 FQGNSA. The CDR3 spans 13 residues. V shed 2 bases and J shed 3 bases, with 6 bases lying between them. Supplemented by reference TRBV7-2 and TRBJ2-3, the full variable domain reads GAGVSQSPSNKVTEKGKDVELRCDPISGHTALYWYRQSLGQGLEFLIYFQGNSAPDKSGLPSDRFSAERTGGSVSTLTIQRTQQEDSAVYLCASSLKPTDTQYFGPGTRLTVL.

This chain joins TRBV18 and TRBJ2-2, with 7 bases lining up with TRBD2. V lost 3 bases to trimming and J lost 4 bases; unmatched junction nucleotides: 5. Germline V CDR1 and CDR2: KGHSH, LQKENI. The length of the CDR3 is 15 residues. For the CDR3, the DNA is TGTGCCAGCTCACCTGGCGCTAGCGGCACCGGGGAGCTGTTTTTT. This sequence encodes CASSPGASGTGELFF.

CDR3 amino acids: CSVEEPQGRLGYTF. CDR3 in DNA: TGCAGCGTTGAAGAGCCCCAGGGCCGCCTGGGCTACACCTTC. The chain joins TRBV29-1 to TRBJ1-2; D perhaps matches TRBD1 (5 bases). Trimming removed 0 bases at V and 8 bases at J, with 16 bases between. This CDR3 contains 14 residues. Germline CDR1 SQVTM, CDR2 ANQGSEA.

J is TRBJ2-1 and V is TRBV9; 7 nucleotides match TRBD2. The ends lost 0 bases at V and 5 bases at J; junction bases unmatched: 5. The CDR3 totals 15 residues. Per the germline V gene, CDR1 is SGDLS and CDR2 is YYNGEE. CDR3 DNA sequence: TGTGCCAGCAGCGTAGTTACTAGCGATAACAATGAGCAGTTCTTC. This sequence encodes CASSVVTSDNNEQFF.